This TCR beta chain was captured in a study of control samples from healthy donors and cancer patients. This CDR3 is 15 amino acids long. V lost 0 bases to trimming and J lost 4 bases, with 12 bases between them. Germline loops: CDR1 MNHEY, CDR2 SMNVEV (reference sequence). Produced via immunoSEQ multiplex PCR; TCRdb's table is partial and in-frame only. The sample holds 50,000 to 55,000 clones, approximately 86% seen once. The receptor was derived from a man in his sixties with head and neck cancer. Sequencing input: PBMCs. The V call is TRBV27, the J call TRBJ1-2; the D gene is possibly TRBD1 (6 bases). The CDR3 loop is CASSLSPGAGYGYTF. The CDR3 nucleotides are TGTGCCAGCAGTTTATCTCCGGGGGCCGGCTATGGCTACACCTTC.